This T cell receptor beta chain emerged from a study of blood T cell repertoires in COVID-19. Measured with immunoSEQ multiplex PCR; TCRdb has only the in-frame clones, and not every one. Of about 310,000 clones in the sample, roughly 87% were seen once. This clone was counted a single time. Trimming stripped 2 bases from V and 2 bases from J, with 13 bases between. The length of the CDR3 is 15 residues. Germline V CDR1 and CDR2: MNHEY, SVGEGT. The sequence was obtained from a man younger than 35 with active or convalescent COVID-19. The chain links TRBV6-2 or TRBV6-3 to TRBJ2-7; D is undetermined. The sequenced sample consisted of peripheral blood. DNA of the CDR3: TGTGCCAGCAGTTACAGCGAGCCGCATACCTACGAGCAGTACTTC. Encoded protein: CASSYSEPHTYEQYF.